This T cell receptor beta chain was obtained from a study of blood T cell repertoires in COVID-19. Study-wide background: Samples taken during acute and convalescent COVID-19 were collected in the United States, Italy and Spain. PBMCs, B-cell-depleted T cells, or T cells were the source of the cDNA or gDNA that made up the material.

In the original analysis: Nucleated cell number was recorded as an estimate derived from reference gene primer amplification. Profiled with immunoSEQ multiplex PCR; TCRdb holds only in-frame clones, not every one. Clone size and V and J calls were adopted from that table, with D and trimming inferred from the DNA. The profile shows about 77,000 clones, 90% of them singletons. The sequencing input was peripheral blood. This receptor was identified in an elderly woman with active or convalescent COVID-19.

DNA for the CDR3: TGTGCCTGGAGTCCGGCCGGGGGGCTAAATGAAAAACTGTTTTTT. Its protein is CAWSPAGGLNEKLFF. The rearrangement uses TRBV30 and TRBJ1-4; tentatively, D is TRBD1 (6 bases). CDR1 GTSNPN and CDR2 SVGIG come from the germline V gene (reference sequence). CDR3 length: 15 amino acids. Deletions cut 2 bases from V and 5 bases from J, with 15 bases between.